These 2 T cell receptor beta chains were all obtained from the same sample, sequenced in a study of cytomegalovirus exposure and HLA in healthy donors. PCR amplification relied on 60 Vbeta primers (plus 13 Jbeta primers). TCRdb keeps only in-frame clones here, not all; method: immunoSEQ multiplex PCR. The data hold roughly 77,000 clones, with less than 80% observed a single time. Input material: PBMCs. These receptors came from a woman in her thirties or forties in good health and CMV-seropositive.

This clone was found a few times. V is TRBV6-1 and J is TRBJ1-3; 7 bases agree with TRBD1. This CDR3 has 13 residues. Germline CDR1 reads MNHNS; CDR2 reads SASEGT. Losses at the gene ends were 7 bases for V and 8 bases for J; bases not matched to a gene: 8. CDR3 DNA: TGTGCCAGCACCGCGACAGGGAGGTACACCATATATTTT. Translating gives CASTATGRYTIYF.

J is TRBJ1-5 and V is TRBV18; D remains ambiguous. Germline V CDR1 and CDR2: KGHSH, LQKENI. The CDR3 covers 15 residues. V shed 3 bases and J shed 0 bases, with 9 bases lying between them. The CDR3 bases are TGTGCCAGCTCACCGTCCGTTAATAGCAATCAGCCCCAGCATTTT. Amino acid sequence: CASSPSVNSNQPQHF.